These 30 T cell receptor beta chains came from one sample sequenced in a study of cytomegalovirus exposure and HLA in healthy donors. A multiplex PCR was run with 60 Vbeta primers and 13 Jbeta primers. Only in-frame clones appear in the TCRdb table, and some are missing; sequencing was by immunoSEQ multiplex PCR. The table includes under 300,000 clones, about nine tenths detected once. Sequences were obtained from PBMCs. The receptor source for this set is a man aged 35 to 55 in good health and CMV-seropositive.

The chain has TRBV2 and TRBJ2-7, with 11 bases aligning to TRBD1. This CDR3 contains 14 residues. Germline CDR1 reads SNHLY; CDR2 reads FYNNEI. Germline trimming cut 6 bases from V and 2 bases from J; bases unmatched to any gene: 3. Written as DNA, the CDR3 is TGTGCCAGCAGGCAGGACAGGGGGCCCTACGAGCAGTACTTC. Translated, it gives CASRQDRGPYEQYF.

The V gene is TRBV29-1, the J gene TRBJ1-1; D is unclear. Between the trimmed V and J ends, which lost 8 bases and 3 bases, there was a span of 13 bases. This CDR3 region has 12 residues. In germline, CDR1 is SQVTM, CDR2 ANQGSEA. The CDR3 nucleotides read TGCAGCTTTGGACCCGGGGACACTGAAGCTTTCTTT. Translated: CSFGPGDTEAFF.

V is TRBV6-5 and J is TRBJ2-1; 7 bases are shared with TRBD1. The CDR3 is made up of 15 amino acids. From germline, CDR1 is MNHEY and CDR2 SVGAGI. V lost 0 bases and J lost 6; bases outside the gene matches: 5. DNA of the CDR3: TGTGCCAGCAGTTACTCCCGACAGGGCTCCAATGAGCAGTTCTTC. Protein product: CASSYSRQGSNEQFF.

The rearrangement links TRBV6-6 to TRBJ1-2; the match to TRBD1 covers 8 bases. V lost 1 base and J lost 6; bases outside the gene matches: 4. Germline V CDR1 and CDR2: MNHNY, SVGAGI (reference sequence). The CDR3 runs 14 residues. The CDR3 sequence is CASSYLAGGNGYTF. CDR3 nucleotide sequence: TGTGCCAGCAGTTACTTGGCAGGGGGCAATGGCTACACCTTC.

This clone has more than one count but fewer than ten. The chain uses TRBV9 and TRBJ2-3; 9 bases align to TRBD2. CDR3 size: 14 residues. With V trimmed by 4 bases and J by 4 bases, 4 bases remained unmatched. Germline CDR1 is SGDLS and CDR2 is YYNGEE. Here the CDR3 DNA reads TGTGCCAGCAGCATTAGCGGGAGCTCAGATACGCAGTATTTT. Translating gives CASSISGSSDTQYF.

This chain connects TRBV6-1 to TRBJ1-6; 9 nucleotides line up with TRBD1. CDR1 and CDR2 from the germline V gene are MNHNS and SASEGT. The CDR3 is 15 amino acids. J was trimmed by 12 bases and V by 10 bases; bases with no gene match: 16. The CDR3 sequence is CATGTPGQGFEPLHF. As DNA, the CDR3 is TGTGCCACGGGGACCCCGGGACAGGGTTTCGAACCCCTCCACTTT.

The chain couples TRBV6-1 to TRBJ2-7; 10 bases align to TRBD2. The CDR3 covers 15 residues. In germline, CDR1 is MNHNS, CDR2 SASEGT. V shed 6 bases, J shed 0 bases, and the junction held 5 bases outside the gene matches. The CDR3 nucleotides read TGTGCCAGCAGCGTAGCGGGAGGCAGCTCCTACGAGCAGTACTTC. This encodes CASSVAGGSSYEQYF.

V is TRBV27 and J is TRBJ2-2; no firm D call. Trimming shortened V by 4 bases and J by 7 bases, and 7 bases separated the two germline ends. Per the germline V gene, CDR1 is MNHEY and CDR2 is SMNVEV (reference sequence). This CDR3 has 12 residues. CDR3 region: CASSWSGGELFF. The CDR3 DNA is TGTGCCAGCAGTTGGTCGGGCGGGGAGCTGTTTTTT.

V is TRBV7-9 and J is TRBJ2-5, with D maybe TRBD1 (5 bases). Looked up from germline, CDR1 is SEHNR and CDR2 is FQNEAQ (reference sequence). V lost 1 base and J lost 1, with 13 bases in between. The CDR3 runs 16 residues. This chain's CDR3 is CASSLGEQVPQETQYF. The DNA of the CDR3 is TGTGCCAGCAGCTTAGGGGAACAGGTCCCCCAAGAGACCCAGTACTTC.

The CDR3 here is CASSSVSRAGELFF. CDR3 coding DNA: TGTGCCAGCAGCTCGGTATCGCGGGCCGGGGAGCTGTTTTTT. The rearrangement uses TRBV7-6 and TRBJ2-2; D might be TRBD2 (5 bases). Germline CDR1 SGHVS, CDR2 FNYEAQ. This CDR3 spans 14 amino acids. Trimming cost V 4 bases and J 6 bases, with 12 bases left between them.

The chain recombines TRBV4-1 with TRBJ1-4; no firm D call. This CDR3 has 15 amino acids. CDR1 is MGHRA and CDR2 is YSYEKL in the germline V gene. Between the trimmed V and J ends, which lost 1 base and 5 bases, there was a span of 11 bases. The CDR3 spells CASSQVAGGNEKLFF. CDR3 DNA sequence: TGCGCCAGCAGCCAAGTCGCGGGCGGAAATGAAAAACTGTTTTTT.

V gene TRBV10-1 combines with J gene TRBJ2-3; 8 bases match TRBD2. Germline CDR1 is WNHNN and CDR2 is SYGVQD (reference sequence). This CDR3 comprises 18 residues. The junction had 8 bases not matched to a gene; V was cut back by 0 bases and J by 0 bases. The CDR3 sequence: CASSESMDSGASTDTQYF. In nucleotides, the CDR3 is TGCGCCAGCAGTGAGTCGATGGATAGCGGGGCTAGCACAGATACGCAGTATTTT.

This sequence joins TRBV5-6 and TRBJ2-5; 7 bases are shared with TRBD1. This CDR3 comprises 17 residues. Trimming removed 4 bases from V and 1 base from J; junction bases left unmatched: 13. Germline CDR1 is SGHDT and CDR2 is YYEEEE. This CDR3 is CASSIGTAFQGQETQYF. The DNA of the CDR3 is TGTGCCAGCAGCATCGGGACAGCTTTCCAGGGCCAAGAGACCCAGTACTTC.

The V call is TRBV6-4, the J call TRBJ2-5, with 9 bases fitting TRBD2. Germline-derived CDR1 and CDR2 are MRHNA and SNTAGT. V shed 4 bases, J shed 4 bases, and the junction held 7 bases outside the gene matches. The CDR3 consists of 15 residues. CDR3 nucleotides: TGTGCCAGCAGTGCGGCGGGGGGGGATGGAGAGACCCAGTACTTC. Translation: CASSAAGGDGETQYF.

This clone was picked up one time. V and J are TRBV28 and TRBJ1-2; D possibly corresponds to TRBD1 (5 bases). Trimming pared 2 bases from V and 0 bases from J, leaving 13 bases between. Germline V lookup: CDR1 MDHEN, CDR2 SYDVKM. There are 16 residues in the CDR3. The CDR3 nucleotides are TGTGCCAGCAGTTTAACCGGGGGATTGGCTAACTATGGCTACACCTTC. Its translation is CASSLTGGLANYGYTF.

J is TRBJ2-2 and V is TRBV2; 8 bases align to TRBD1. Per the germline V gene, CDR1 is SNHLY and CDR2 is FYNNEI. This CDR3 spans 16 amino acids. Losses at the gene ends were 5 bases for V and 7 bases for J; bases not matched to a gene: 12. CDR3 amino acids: CASSYRQGRVGGELFF. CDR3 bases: TGTGCCAGCAGTTATCGACAGGGGCGCGTTGGCGGGGAGCTGTTTTTT.

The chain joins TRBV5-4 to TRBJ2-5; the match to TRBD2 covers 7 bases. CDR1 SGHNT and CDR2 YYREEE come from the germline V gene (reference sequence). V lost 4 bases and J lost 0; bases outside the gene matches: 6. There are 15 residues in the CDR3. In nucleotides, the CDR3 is TGTGCCAGCAGCCGACAAGCGGGGTACCAAGAGACCCAGTACTTC. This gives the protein CASSRQAGYQETQYF.

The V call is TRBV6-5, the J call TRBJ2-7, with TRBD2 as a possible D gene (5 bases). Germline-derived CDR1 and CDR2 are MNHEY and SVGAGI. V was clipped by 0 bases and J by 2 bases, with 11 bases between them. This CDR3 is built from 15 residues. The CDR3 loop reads CASSYSEDSPYEQYF. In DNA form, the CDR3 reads TGTGCCAGCAGTTACTCCGAGGACTCTCCCTACGAGCAGTACTTC.

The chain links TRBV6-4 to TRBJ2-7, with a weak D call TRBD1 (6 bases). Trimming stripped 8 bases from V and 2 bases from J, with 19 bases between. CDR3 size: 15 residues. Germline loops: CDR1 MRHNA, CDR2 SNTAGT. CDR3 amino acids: CASPTRWTATYEQYF. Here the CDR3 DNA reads TGTGCCAGCCCAACCCGCTGGACAGCCACCTACGAGCAGTACTTC.

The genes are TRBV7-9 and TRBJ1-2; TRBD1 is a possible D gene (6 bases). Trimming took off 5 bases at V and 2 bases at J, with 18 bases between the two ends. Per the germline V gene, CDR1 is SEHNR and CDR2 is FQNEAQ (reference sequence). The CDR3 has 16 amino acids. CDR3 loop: CASSPGGGRGNYGYTF. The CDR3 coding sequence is TGTGCCAGCAGCCCCGGCGGGGGGAGGGGGAACTATGGCTACACCTTC.

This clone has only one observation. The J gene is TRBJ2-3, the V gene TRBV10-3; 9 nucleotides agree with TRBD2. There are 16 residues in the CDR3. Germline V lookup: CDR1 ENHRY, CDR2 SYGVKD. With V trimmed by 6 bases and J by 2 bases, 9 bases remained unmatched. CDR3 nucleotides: TGTGCCATCAGGACCCCGACTAGCGGACCCACAGATACGCAGTATTTT. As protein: CAIRTPTSGPTDTQYF.

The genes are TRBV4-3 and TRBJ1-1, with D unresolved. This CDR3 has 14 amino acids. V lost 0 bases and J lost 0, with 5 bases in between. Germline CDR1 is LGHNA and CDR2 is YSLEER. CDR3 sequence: CASSQDGLNTEAFF. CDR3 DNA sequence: TGCGCCAGCAGCCAAGATGGCCTGAACACTGAAGCTTTCTTT.

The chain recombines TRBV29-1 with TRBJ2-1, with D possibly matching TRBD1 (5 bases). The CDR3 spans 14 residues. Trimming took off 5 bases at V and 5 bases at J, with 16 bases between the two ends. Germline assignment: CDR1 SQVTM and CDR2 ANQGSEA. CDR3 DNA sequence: TGCAGCGTTCTCGCCCCCTTGGGGCACAATGAGCAGTTCTTC. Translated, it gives CSVLAPLGHNEQFF.

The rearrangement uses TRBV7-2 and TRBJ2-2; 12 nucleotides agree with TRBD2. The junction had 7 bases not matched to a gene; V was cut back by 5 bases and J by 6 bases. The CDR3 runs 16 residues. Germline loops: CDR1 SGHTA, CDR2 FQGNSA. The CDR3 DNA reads TGTGCCAGCAGCGACGGACTAGCGGGAACAGCCGGGGAGCTGTTTTTT. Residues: CASSDGLAGTAGELFF.

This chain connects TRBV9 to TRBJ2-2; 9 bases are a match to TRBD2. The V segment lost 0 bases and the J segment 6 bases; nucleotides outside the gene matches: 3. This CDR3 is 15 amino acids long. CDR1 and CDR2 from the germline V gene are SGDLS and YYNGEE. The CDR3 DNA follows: TGTGCCAGCAGCGTAGTCGGGACTAGCCCCGGGGAGCTGTTTTTT. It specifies CASSVVGTSPGELFF.

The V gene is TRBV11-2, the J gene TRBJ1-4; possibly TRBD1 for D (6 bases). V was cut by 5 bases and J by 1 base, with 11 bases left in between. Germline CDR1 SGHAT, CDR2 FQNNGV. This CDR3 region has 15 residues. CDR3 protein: CASSRYRETNEKLFF. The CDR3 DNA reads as TGTGCCAGCAGCCGATACAGGGAAACTAATGAAAAACTGTTTTTT.

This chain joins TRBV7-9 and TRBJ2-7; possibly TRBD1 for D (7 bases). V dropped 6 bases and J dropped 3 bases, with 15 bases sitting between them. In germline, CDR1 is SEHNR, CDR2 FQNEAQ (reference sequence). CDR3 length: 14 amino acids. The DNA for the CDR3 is TGTGCCAGCAGTTTAAGACAGGGACTCTACGAGCAGTACTTC. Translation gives CASSLRQGLYEQYF. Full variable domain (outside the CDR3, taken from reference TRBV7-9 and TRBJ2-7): DTGVSQNPRHKITKRGQNVTFRCDPISEHNRLYWYRQTLGQGPEFLTYFQNEAQLEKSRLLSDRFSAERPKGSFSTLEIQRTEQGDSAMYLCASSLRQGLYEQYFGPGTRLTVT.

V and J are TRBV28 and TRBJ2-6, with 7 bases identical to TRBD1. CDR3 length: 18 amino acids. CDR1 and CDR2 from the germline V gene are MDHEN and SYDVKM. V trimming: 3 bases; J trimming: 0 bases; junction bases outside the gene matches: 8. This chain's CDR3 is CASSFPRTGLSGANVLTF. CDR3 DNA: TGTGCCAGCAGTTTCCCGCGGACAGGACTCTCTGGGGCCAACGTCCTGACTTTC.

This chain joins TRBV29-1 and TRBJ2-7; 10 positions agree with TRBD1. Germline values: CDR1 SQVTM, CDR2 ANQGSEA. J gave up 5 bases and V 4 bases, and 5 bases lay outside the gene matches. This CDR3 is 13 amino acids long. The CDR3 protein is CSVAGTGVHEQYF. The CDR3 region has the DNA TGCAGCGTTGCGGGGACAGGGGTGCACGAGCAGTACTTC.

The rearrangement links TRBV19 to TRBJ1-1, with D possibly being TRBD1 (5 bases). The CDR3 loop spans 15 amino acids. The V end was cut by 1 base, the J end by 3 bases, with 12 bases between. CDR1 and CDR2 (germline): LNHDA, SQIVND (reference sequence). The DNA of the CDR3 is TGTGCCAGTAGTATAGCCCACAGGAGAGACACTGAAGCTTTCTTT. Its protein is CASSIAHRRDTEAFF.